The present entry profiles one TCR beta chain with its context. No antigen is known for it. This CDR3 region has 15 residues. The germline V gene has CDR1 KGHSH and CDR2 LQKENI. Trimming removed 1 base from V and 1 base from J, with 8 bases in between. This sample was included in a study of cytomegalovirus exposure and HLA in healthy donors. Study-wide findings and caveats: It was in a later analysis that TCR association rates were seen to vary by HLA locus, highest for DRB1 and lowest for HLA-C. With later analysis, a missense DCLRE1C variant became linked to TCR beta V- and J-gene trimming. With high specificity and sensitivity, the classifier reportedly diagnosed cytomegalovirus status.

Amplification used 60 Vbeta primers and 13 Jbeta primers. The method was immunoSEQ multiplex PCR; TCRdb's version includes in-frame clones alone and lacks a portion of them. The sample has roughly 62,000 clones; roughly 80% are singletons. The V call is TRBV18, the J call TRBJ1-3; D may be TRBD1 (5 bases). This TCR derives from a middle-aged woman in good health and CMV-seropositive. Material for sequencing was PBMCs. The CDR3 DNA reads as TGTGCCAGCTCACCACGAGACAGTTCTGGAAACACCATATATTTT. It encodes CASSPRDSSGNTIYF.